These 18 T cell receptor beta chains were sequenced from one sample in a study of blood T cells in healthy people across ages. The authors ran a second PCR of roughly 6 to 11 cycles using a sample-barcoded 5' primer and a J-beta primer mix. MiXCR was run by TCRdb on the 5' RACE reads, yielding one entry per CDR3 protein. The repertoire holds around 1,900,000 distinct CDR3 sequences, with about 39% as singletons. Sequences were obtained from blood. These receptors all stem from a human donor in good health.

The gene calls are TRBV29-1 and TRBJ1-5; TRBD1 agrees at 7 bases. There are 13 residues in the CDR3. V was clipped by 6 bases and J by 4 bases; unmatched bases: 6. The germline V gene encodes CDR1 SQVTM and CDR2 ANQGSEA. CDR3 loop: CSVAGQLNQPQHF. CDR3 DNA sequence: TGCAGCGTCGCGGGACAGCTAAATCAGCCCCAGCATTTT. The entire variable domain, with the rest obtained from reference TRBV29-1 and TRBJ1-5, is as follows: SAVISQKPSRDICQRGTSLTIQCQVDSQVTMMFWYRQQPGQSLTLIATANQGSEATYESGFVIDKFPISRPNLTFSTLTVSNMSPEDSSIYLCSVAGQLNQPQHFGDGTRLSIL.

This clonotype turned up a few times. The chain is built from TRBV28 and TRBJ2-7; D unresolved. This CDR3 region has 14 residues. Germline CDR1 is MDHEN and CDR2 is SYDVKM. Trimming took 3 bases from V and 3 from J, leaving 12 bases between them. CDR3 DNA sequence: TGTGCCAGCAGTTTTTTGAGAAATAGCTACGAGCAGTACTTC. Residues: CASSFLRNSYEQYF.

The V gene is TRBV7-2, the J gene TRBJ2-3, with 8 bases lining up with TRBD2. The germline V gene has CDR1 SGHTA and CDR2 FQGNSA. V lost 5 bases to trimming and J lost 11 bases; unmatched junction nucleotides: 9. There are 13 residues in the CDR3. The CDR3 spells CASSLGGDRMQYF. CDR3 in DNA: TGTGCCAGCAGCCTCGGGGGGGATCGGATGCAGTATTTT. The full variable domain, with the rest looked up from reference TRBV7-2 and TRBJ2-3, is GAGVSQSPSNKVTEKGKDVELRCDPISGHTALYWYRQSLGQGLEFLIYFQGNSAPDKSGLPSDRFSAERTGGSVSTLTIQRTQQEDSAVYLCASSLGGDRMQYFGPGTRLTVL.

This chain links TRBV20-1 with TRBJ2-5; the D is unclear. Germline values: CDR1 DFQATT, CDR2 SNEGSKA (reference sequence). The V and J ends lost 0 bases and 0 bases respectively, with 8 bases between them. The CDR3 runs 14 residues. CDR3 residues: CSARDLSHQETQYF. CDR3 sequence (DNA): TGCAGTGCTAGAGACCTTAGCCACCAAGAGACCCAGTACTTC.

This clonotype was counted ten times or more. This chain joins TRBV5-1 and TRBJ2-5; 7 nucleotides match TRBD2. V trimming: 0 bases; J trimming: 4 bases; junction bases outside the gene matches: 3. There are 14 residues in the CDR3. Germline values: CDR1 SGHRS, CDR2 YFSETQ. DNA for the CDR3: TGCGCCAGCAGCTTGGGGACTAGTAGAGAGACCCAGTACTTC. Encoded protein: CASSLGTSRETQYF.

This clonotype has only a few counts. The chain has TRBV5-5 and TRBJ1-2; no clear D. The CDR3 has 13 amino acids. V dropped 4 bases and J dropped 8 bases, with 15 bases sitting between them. Germline V gene sequence: CDR1 SGHKS, CDR2 YYEKEE (reference sequence). Written as DNA, the CDR3 is TGTGCCAGCAGCGGCCAGACGGAGGGCGGCTACACCTTC. Translated: CASSGQTEGGYTF.

This clonotype was picked up one time. The rearrangement joins TRBV5-6 to TRBJ2-5, with 11 positions matching TRBD1. The DNA end is a closer match to TRBJ2-7, so the J assignment may be wrong. The germline CDR1 and CDR2 sequences are SGHDT and YYEEEE. The CDR3 consists of 16 residues. The CDR3 sequence: CASSLDGTGGLYEQYF. The CDR3, as DNA: TGTGCCAGCAGCTTGGACGGGACAGGGGGTCTCTACGAGCAGTACTTC.

This clonotype has only a few counts. This chain joins TRBV7-2 and TRBJ2-3, with D perhaps matching TRBD1 or TRBD2 (5 bases each). Germline V lookup: CDR1 SGHTA, CDR2 FQGNSA. V was shortened by 3 bases and J by 2 bases, with 21 bases between the two germline ends. There are 18 residues in the CDR3. The DNA for the CDR3 is TGTGCCAGCAGCTTTGGTCTAATGGGTTTGGGACCCACAGATACGCAGTATTTT. This sequence encodes CASSFGLMGLGPTDTQYF.

The chain has TRBV5-1 and TRBJ2-5; 7 nucleotides match TRBD2. The CDR3 is made up of 15 amino acids. Germline values: CDR1 SGHRS, CDR2 YFSETQ. Trimming removed 0 bases from V and 3 bases from J; junction bases left unmatched: 5. For the CDR3, the DNA is TGCGCCAGCAGCTTGGGGGCTAGCGGCAAAGAGACCCAGTACTTC. This translates into CASSLGASGKETQYF.

This clonotype was seen once. V gene TRBV5-1 combines with J gene TRBJ2-1, with 12 bases lining up with TRBD2. CDR3 size: 17 residues. Germline lookup yields CDR1 SGHRS and CDR2 YFSETQ. Trimming at V came to 4 bases and at J to 4 bases, leaving 9 bases not matched to a gene. For the CDR3, the DNA is TGCGCCAGCAGCGGATTTACTAGCGGGGGGTCGTACAATGAGCAGTTCTTC. Protein product: CASSGFTSGGSYNEQFF.

The rearrangement joins TRBV10-3 to TRBJ1-2; D might be TRBD1 (6 bases). Between the trimmed V and J ends, which lost 2 bases and 2 bases, there was a span of 12 bases. There are 15 residues in the CDR3. Germline V gene lookup returns CDR1 ENHRY and CDR2 SYGVKD. CDR3 amino acids: CAISEIRTENYGYTF. CDR3 DNA: TGTGCCATCAGTGAGATCAGGACAGAGAACTATGGCTACACCTTC.

This clonotype was counted between two and nine times. The V and J genes are TRBV5-1 and TRBJ2-7; 12 bases agree with TRBD1. Germline values: CDR1 SGHRS, CDR2 YFSETQ. This CDR3 is built from 18 residues. Unmatched junction bases numbered 14, after V lost 4 bases and J lost 3 bases. In nucleotides, the CDR3 is TGCGCCAGCAGCAGAAGCCCGGGACAGGGGGCCGCTTTCTACGAGCAGTACTTC. It encodes CASSRSPGQGAAFYEQYF.

CDR3 in DNA: TGTGCCAGCAGTGATGTGGCGGACTATGGCTACACCTTC. As protein: CASSDVADYGYTF. The chain is built from TRBV6-1 and TRBJ1-2; D gene ambiguous. Looked up from germline, CDR1 is MNHNS and CDR2 is SASEGT. The CDR3 contains 13 residues. V lost 3 bases and J lost 3, with 8 bases in between.

This chain links TRBV20-1 with TRBJ1-2; D is perhaps TRBD1 (5 bases). The CDR3 sequence is 16 residues long. The germline V gene has CDR1 DFQATT and CDR2 SNEGSKA (reference sequence). With 3 bases removed from V and 4 bases from J, the gap between germline ends came to 21 bases. The CDR3, as DNA: TGCAGTGCTAGTTTTCAGGGAGTCGCTCTTGCCTATGGCTACACCTTC. It codes for CSASFQGVALAYGYTF.

The V call is TRBV12-3 or TRBV12-4, the J call TRBJ1-1; the match to TRBD1 covers 7 bases. The CDR3 length is 14 residues. V lost 2 bases, J lost 4 bases, and 4 bases stayed unmatched. CDR3 nucleotides: TGTGCCAGCAGTTTAAATACAGGGGCCACTGAAGCTTTCTTT. Protein: CASSLNTGATEAFF.

In DNA form, the CDR3 reads TGTGCCAGCAGCCGAGTTTCAGCGGGGTTCTACGAGCAGTACTTC. Its protein is CASSRVSAGFYEQYF. The chain employs TRBV9 and TRBJ2-7, with TRBD2 matching over 7 bases. V dropped 4 bases and J dropped 3; count of bases not matched to a gene: 10. The CDR3 has 15 residues. Germline V gene sequence: CDR1 SGDLS, CDR2 YYNGEE.

This clonotype was seen many times. The chain carries TRBV11-1 and TRBJ1-2; no firm D call. Trimming took off 5 bases at V and 5 bases at J, with 21 bases between the two ends. Germline V CDR1 and CDR2: SGHAT, FQDESV (reference sequence). The CDR3 sequence is 16 residues long. This chain's CDR3 is CASSPEGVHVGYGYTF. CDR3 in DNA: TGTGCCAGCAGCCCAGAAGGCGTCCACGTGGGTTATGGCTACACCTTC.

This clonotype was found a few times. The CDR3 bases are TGCAGCGTTGAAATAGTGGGGGGGGCAACCCAAGAGACCCAGTACTTC. It specifies CSVEIVGGATQETQYF. The gene calls are TRBV29-1 and TRBJ2-5; a weak D match, TRBD2 (7 bases). Germline V gene sequence: CDR1 SQVTM, CDR2 ANQGSEA. The CDR3 consists of 16 residues. V was cut by 2 bases and J by 1 base, with 17 bases left in between.